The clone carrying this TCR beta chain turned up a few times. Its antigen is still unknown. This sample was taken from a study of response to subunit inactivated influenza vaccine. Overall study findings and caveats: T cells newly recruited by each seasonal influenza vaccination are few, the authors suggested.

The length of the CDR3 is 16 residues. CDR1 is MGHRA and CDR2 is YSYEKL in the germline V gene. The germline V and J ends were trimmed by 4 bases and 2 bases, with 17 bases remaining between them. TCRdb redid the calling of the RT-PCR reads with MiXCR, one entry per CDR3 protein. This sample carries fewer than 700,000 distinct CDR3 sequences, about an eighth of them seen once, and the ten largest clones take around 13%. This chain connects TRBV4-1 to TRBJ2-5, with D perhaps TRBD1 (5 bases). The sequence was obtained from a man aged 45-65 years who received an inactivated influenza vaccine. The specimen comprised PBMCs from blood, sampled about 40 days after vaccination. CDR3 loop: CASSPAGHLDQETQYF. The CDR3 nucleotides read TGCGCCAGCAGCCCCGCCGGACACTTGGATCAAGAGACCCAGTACTTC.